Sequencing of this T cell receptor beta chain was carried out in a study of PD-L1 blockade in urothelial cancer. Study as a whole: Between 0 and 3 chemotherapy regimens preceded treatment for each patient. A median blood sample held approximately 150,000 T cells and under 85,000 unique TCRs.

Looked up from germline, CDR1 is SGHVS and CDR2 is FQNEAQ. V shed 3 bases, J shed 6 bases, and the junction held 5 bases outside the gene matches. The CDR3 runs 14 residues. The time point denotes: pretreatment peripheral blood. The method was immunoSEQ multiplex PCR; TCRdb's version includes in-frame clones alone and lacks a portion of them. The repertoire holds roughly 130,000 clones, with 65% to 85% as singletons. The clonotype was recovered from a man aged 50-59 years with urothelial cancer. The rearrangement joins TRBV7-8 to TRBJ2-1, with 7 positions matching TRBD1. Sequences were derived from PBMCs, sampled around atezolizumab (anti-PD-L1) treatment. The CDR3 region has the DNA TGTGCCAGCAGCTTGCGGACAGGAACCAATGAGCAGTTCTTC. Its protein is CASSLRTGTNEQFF. Using reference TRBV7-8 and TRBJ2-1 for the parts outside the CDR3, the full variable domain is GAGVSQSPRYKVAKRGQDVALRCDPISGHVSLFWYQQALGQGPEFLTYFQNEAQLDKSGLPSDRFFAERPEGSVSTLKIQRTQQEDSAVYLCASSLRTGTNEQFFGPGTRLTVL.